Listed below are T cell receptor beta chains from one sample, sequenced in a study of CD8 T cells in Susac syndrome. TCRdb used MiXCR to reprocess the immunoSEQ multiplex PCR reads, holding one entry per CDR3 protein. This sample has 90,000 to 150,000 distinct CDR3 sequences, with more than 85% found just once. The sequencing input was CD4+ T cells from PBMCs. The receptors originated from a human donor with multiple sclerosis. Both conserved end residues are part of each CDR3. A D gene is named only where the DNA matches it firmly. Only some rows state a clone size, as once, few, many or a class for expanded clones.

size,V,J,D,DNA,CDR3
.,TRBV20-1,TRBJ2-7,.,TGCAGTGCTGCCCGGGCTGCGTACGAGCAGTACTTC,CSAARAAYEQYF
.,TRBV5-1,TRBJ2-3,.,TGCGCCAGCAGTTTCCGAGGCGGGGTTGGCTCAGATACGCAGTATTTT,CASSFRGGVGSDTQYF
.,TRBV3-1,TRBJ2-1,.,TGTGCCAGCAGCCAAGATAGGCTGCATGAGCAGTTCTTC,CASSQDRLHEQFF
.,TRBV14,TRBJ2-1,.,TGTGCCAGCAGCCAACTTAGGGGGGGCTCCAATGAGCAGTTCTTC,CASSQLRGGSNEQFF
.,TRBV27,TRBJ1-1,TRBD1,TGTGCCAGCAGCAAGGGTGGGACAGGGAGGAACACTGAAGCTTTCTTT,CASSKGGTGRNTEAFF
.,TRBV13,TRBJ1-6,.,TGTGCCAGCACCAGGAACACCGATTATAATTCACCCCTCCACTTT,CASTRNTDYNSPLHF
.,TRBV5-4,TRBJ1-6,.,TGTGCCAGCAGCTTGTATTCCGGGATGAATTCACCCCTCCACTTT,CASSLYSGMNSPLHF
.,TRBV24-1,TRBJ1-4,.,TGTGCCACCAGTGAATCCGATAATGAAAAACTGTTTTTT,CATSESDNEKLFF
.,TRBV3-1,TRBJ2-1,.,TGTGCCAGCAGCTCCTTAGGGGGGGCAGATGAGCAGTTCTTC,CASSSLGGADEQFF
.,TRBV5-1,TRBJ2-5,.,TGCGCCAGCAGCTTACGGGGATACTGGTTAGAGACCCAGTACTTC,CASSLRGYWLETQYF
.,TRBV30,TRBJ1-1,.,TGTGCCTGGAGTCGGACAGATGAAGCTTTCTTT,CAWSRTDEAFF
.,TRBV7-9,TRBJ1-2,TRBD1,TGTGCCAGCAGCTTAGTAGGGACAGACTATGGCTACACCTTC,CASSLVGTDYGYTF
.,TRBV9,TRBJ1-4,.,TGTGCCAGCAGCGTAGGAGGCAGGGGACGGGGAGAAAAACTGTTTTTT,CASSVGGRGRGEKLFF
.,TRBV18,TRBJ1-6,.,TGTGCCAGCTCACCGGGGGAGAGTGGGGATTCACCCCTCCACTTT,CASSPGESGDSPLHF
few,TRBV6-6,TRBJ2-6,.,TGTGCCAGCAGTCCCCGATCGTCTGGGGCCAACGTCCTGACTTTC,CASSPRSSGANVLTF
.,TRBV2,TRBJ1-2,TRBD1,TGTGCCAGCAGTGAAGCGGTCGGGACAGGGTATGGCTACACCTTC,CASSEAVGTGYGYTF
.,TRBV7-2,TRBJ2-7,.,TGTGCCAGCAGCTTACCCCCCCCGGGGTACGAGCAGTACTTC,CASSLPPPGYEQYF
.,TRBV5-1,TRBJ2-5,TRBD2,TGCGCCAGCAGCTTGGGACTAGCGGGGGCCACGAAAGAGACCCAGTACTTC,CASSLGLAGATKETQYF
.,TRBV5-1,TRBJ2-1,.,TGCGCCAGCAGCTTGGCCTGGGGGCTATACAATGAGCAGTTCTTC,CASSLAWGLYNEQFF
.,TRBV30,TRBJ2-3,TRBD2,TGTGCCTGGAGTCGGGAGGCGGGGGGTAGGACAGATACGCAGTATTTT,CAWSREAGGRTDTQYF
.,TRBV5-6,TRBJ1-2,TRBD1,TGTGCCAGCAGCCCGGACAGGGTCTATGGCTACACCTTC,CASSPDRVYGYTF
few,TRBV12-3/TRBV12-4,TRBJ2-7,.,TGTGCCAGCAGTGCCCGGACAGTTGGTACCTACGAGCAGTACTTC,CASSARTVGTYEQYF
few,TRBV18,TRBJ2-7,.,TGTGCCAGCTCTCCTGGGGCCTACGAGCAGTACTTC,CASSPGAYEQYF
.,TRBV19,TRBJ2-1,.,TGTGCCAGTAGTATGTCCGGGGGACCTTACGATGAGCAGTTCTTC,CASSMSGGPYDEQFF
.,TRBV19,TRBJ1-5,.,TGTGCCAGTAGCATTCGGGAACAGAATCAGCCCCAGCATTTT,CASSIREQNQPQHF
.,TRBV20-1,TRBJ1-2,.,TGCAGTGCTAGGGGACTTACCCTAGGGGCGTCCTATGGCTACACCTTC,CSARGLTLGASYGYTF
.,TRBV12-3/TRBV12-4,TRBJ1-2,TRBD1,TGTGCCAGCAGCTTAACAAGACAGGGCGAAGCCTACACCTTC,CASSLTRQGEAYTF
.,TRBV18,TRBJ1-2,TRBD1,TGTGCCAGCTCACCAGGACAGGGGGCCCCTTACACCTTC,CASSPGQGAPYTF
.,TRBV7-9,TRBJ1-1,TRBD1,TGTGCCAGCAGCTTGACAGGGGTGGGGACTGAAGCTTTCTTT,CASSLTGVGTEAFF
.,TRBV27,TRBJ1-6,.,TGTGCCAGCAGTTTATCCAGGAATAATTCACCCCTCCACTTT,CASSLSRNNSPLHF
.,TRBV19,TRBJ2-7,TRBD1,TGTGCCAGTAGTATCCGGGGACAGGGCTCCTACGAGCAGTACTTC,CASSIRGQGSYEQYF
.,TRBV19,TRBJ1-1,.,TGTGCCAGTAGTATTATAGGCGCGCGCACTGAAGCTTTCTTT,CASSIIGARTEAFF
.,TRBV12-3/TRBV12-4,TRBJ2-2,TRBD2,TGTGCCAGCAGTCTGGGGACTAGCGGGGGGGCCCACACCGGGGAGCTGTTTTTT,CASSLGTSGGAHTGELFF
.,TRBV29-1,TRBJ2-5,TRBD1,TGCAGCGTTGAGAAGGGGGACAGAAAATACTTC,CSVEKGDRKYF
.,TRBV5-1,TRBJ2-1,.,TGCGCCAGCAGCTTAGGTGGACGGGACTACAATGAGCAGTTCTTC,CASSLGGRDYNEQFF
.,TRBV2,TRBJ1-1,.,TGTGCCAGCAGGAGGGAAGGACGGAACACTGAAGCTTTCTTT,CASRREGRNTEAFF
once,TRBV20-1,TRBJ2-4,TRBD2,TGCAGTGCTCTACTAGCGGGGGGGAAAAACATTCAGTACTTC,CSALLAGGKNIQYF
.,TRBV3-1,TRBJ1-2,TRBD1,TGTGCCAGCAGCCAAGATCCCGGACAGGTCTATGGCTACACCTTC,CASSQDPGQVYGYTF
.,TRBV7-2,TRBJ2-7,.,TGTGCCAGCAGCTTGGGGTTCGGCCACAGCTCCTACGAGCAGTACTTC,CASSLGFGHSSYEQYF
few,TRBV6-6,TRBJ2-1,.,TGTGCCAGCAGTTACCGTAATGAGCAGTTCTTC,CASSYRNEQFF
.,TRBV9,TRBJ2-2,.,TGTGCCAGCAGCGTAGACGGGAGGAACACCGGGGAGCTGTTTTTT,CASSVDGRNTGELFF
.,TRBV30,TRBJ1-2,.,TGTGCCTGGAGTCCCCGGGGGTTCTATGGCTACACCTTC,CAWSPRGFYGYTF
.,TRBV2,TRBJ2-7,.,TGTGCCAGCAGGCCGGAGGGGTACGAGCAGTACTTC,CASRPEGYEQYF
.,TRBV10-3,TRBJ1-2,.,TGTGCCATCAGTGACGTGGGGGCGCGGGGCGGCTACACCTTC,CAISDVGARGGYTF
.,TRBV29-1,TRBJ1-5,.,TGCAGCGTTGGGGAGGTCGATCAGCCCCAGCATTTT,CSVGEVDQPQHF
.,TRBV12-3/TRBV12-4,TRBJ1-1,.,TGTGCCAGCAGTCCGGGACTGATGAACACTGAAGCTTTCTTT,CASSPGLMNTEAFF
.,TRBV6-2/TRBV6-3,TRBJ1-1,.,TGTGCCAGCACCACACGTCGACAGAACACTGAAGCTTTCTTT,CASTTRRQNTEAFF
.,TRBV6-5,TRBJ2-3,TRBD1,TGTGCCAGCAGTAAAACCATGGGACAGGGACAGTATTTT,CASSKTMGQGQYF
.,TRBV4-1,TRBJ1-3,.,TGCGCCAGCAGCCAGCCCTCCGGGGGACCTGGAAACACCATATATTTT,CASSQPSGGPGNTIYF
.,TRBV11-2,TRBJ2-3,TRBD2,TGTGCCAGCAGCCCGTTAGGGACTAGTACGGGAGATACGCAGTATTTT,CASSPLGTSTGDTQYF
.,TRBV12-3/TRBV12-4,TRBJ2-4,.,TGTGCCAGCAGTTTACTAGAAGGGGACATTCAGTACTTC,CASSLLEGDIQYF
.,TRBV3-1,TRBJ2-7,.,TGTGCCAGCAGCCGACTACTCGAGCAGTACTTC,CASSRLLEQYF
.,TRBV24-1,TRBJ2-1,.,TGTGCCACCAGTCGGTTTCTAGACAATGAGCAGTTCTTC,CATSRFLDNEQFF
once,TRBV7-3,TRBJ1-6,TRBD1,TGTGCCAGCAGCTTCACAGGGGCCCACGCACCCCTCCACTTT,CASSFTGAHAPLHF
once,TRBV12-3/TRBV12-4,TRBJ2-7,.,TGTGCCAGCAGGGTAACAGGACGGCCCTACGAGCAGTACTTC,CASRVTGRPYEQYF
.,TRBV5-1,TRBJ1-2,.,TGCGCCAGCAGCTTCGGGACCGCAAATGGCTACACCTTC,CASSFGTANGYTF
.,TRBV3-1,TRBJ1-3,.,TGTGCCAGCAGCCAACCGGAAGCTGGAAACACCATATATTTT,CASSQPEAGNTIYF
.,TRBV27,TRBJ2-5,TRBD1,TGTGCCAGCAGTTCCCATCGCCACAGGGGCGAGACCCAGTACTTC,CASSSHRHRGETQYF
.,TRBV9,TRBJ1-1,TRBD1,TGTGCCAGCAGCCCACAGGGGACCCCGGAGGTGGAAGCTTTCTTT,CASSPQGTPEVEAFF